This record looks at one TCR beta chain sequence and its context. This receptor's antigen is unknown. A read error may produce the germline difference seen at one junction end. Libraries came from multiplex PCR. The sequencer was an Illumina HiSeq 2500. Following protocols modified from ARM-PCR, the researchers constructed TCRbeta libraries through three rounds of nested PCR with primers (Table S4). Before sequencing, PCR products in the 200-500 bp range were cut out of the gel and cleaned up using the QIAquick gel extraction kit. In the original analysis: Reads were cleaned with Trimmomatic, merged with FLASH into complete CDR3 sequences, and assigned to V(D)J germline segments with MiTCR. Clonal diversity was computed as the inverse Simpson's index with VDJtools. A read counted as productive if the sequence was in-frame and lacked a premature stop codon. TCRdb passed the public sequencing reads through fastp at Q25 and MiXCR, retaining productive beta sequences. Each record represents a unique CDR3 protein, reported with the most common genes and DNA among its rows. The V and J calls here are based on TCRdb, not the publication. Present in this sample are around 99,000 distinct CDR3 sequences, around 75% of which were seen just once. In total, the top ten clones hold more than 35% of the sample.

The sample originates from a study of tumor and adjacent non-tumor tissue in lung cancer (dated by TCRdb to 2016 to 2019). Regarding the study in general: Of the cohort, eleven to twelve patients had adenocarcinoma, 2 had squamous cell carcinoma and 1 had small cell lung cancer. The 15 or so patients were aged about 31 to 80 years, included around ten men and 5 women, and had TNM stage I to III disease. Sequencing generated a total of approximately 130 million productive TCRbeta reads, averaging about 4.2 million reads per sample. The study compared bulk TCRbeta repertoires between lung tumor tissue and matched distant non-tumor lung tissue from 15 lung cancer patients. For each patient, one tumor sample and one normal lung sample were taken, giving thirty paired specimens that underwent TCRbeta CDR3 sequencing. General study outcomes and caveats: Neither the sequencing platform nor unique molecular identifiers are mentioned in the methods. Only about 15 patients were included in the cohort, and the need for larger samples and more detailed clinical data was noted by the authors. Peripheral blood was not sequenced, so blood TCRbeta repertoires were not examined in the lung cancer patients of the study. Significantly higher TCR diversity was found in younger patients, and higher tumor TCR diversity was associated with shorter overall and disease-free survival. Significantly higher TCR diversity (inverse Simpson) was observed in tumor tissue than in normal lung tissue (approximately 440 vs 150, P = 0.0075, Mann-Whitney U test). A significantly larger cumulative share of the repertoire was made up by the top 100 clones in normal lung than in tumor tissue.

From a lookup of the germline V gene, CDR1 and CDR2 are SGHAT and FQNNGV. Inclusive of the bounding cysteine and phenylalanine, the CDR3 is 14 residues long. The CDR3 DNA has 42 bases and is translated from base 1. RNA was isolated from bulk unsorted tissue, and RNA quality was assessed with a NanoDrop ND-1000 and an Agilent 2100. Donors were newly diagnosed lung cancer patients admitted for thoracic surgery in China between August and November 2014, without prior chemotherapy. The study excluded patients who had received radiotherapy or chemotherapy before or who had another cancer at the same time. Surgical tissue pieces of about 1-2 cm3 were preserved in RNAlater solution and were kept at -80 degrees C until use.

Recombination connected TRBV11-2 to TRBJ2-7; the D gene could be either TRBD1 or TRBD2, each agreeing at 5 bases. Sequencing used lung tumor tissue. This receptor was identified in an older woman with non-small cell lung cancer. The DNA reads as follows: TGTGTCAGCAGCTTATCCACCGGGGCAGCCGAGCGGTACTTC. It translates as CVSSLSTGAAERYF.